This T cell receptor (beta chain) comes out of a study of T cells in Graves' hyperthyroidism and ophthalmopathy. Study-level results: The model foresaw ophthalmopathy a median around 6 months prior to onset.

The CDR3 length is 12 residues. Germline V lookup: CDR1 SGHAT, CDR2 FQNNGV. V gave up 3 bases and J gave up 5 bases, with 5 bases separating them. This clonotype occurred many times. The antigen remains undetermined. RNA transcripts provided the source from which TCR beta CDR3 regions were amplified. The HTBI primer set drove a first-round RT-PCR of the TCR CDR3. TCRdb analysed the multiplex PCR reads with MiXCR anew, one entry per CDR3 protein. The table includes around 420,000 distinct CDR3 sequences, roughly 14% detected once. Patients were excluded because of uncontrolled infection, other autoimmune disease, pregnancy or lactation. Every diagnosis used clinical symptoms, serum thyroxine and TRAb, thyroid ultrasound and orbital computed tomography. PBMCs stemmed from about 9.7 ml fresh peripheral blood.

The sequence was obtained from a woman aged 18-29 years with Graves' hyperthyroidism. The sample taken for sequencing was blood. This chain joins TRBV11-2 and TRBJ2-1; D gene ambiguous. The CDR3 nucleotides are TGTGCCAGCAGCTTCTCTGACAATGAGCAGTTCTTC. Its protein product is CASSFSDNEQFF.